The clone carrying this T cell receptor (beta chain) was counted a few times. Antigen unknown. This specimen comes from a study of cytomegalovirus exposure and HLA in healthy donors. Whole-study findings and limits: Later on, analysis showed that most CMV-associated TCR beta chains appeared to be HLA-restricted. CMV serostatus was the only immune exposure information that was available. Per a prior analysis, the majority of TCR beta V segments were productive roughly 87% or roughly 30% of the time.

The CDR3 is 14 amino acids. Germline lookup yields CDR1 SGHDT and CDR2 YYEEEE. With 1 base removed from V and 10 bases from J, the gap between germline ends came to 12 bases. Amplification used 60 Vbeta primers and 13 Jbeta primers. The repertoire was sequenced with immunoSEQ multiplex PCR; TCRdb's copy has only in-frame clones and lacks some. The table lists 55,000 to 70,000 clones, 60% to 75% of them singletons. The source is a woman aged 55 to 70 in good health and CMV-seropositive. The V call is TRBV5-6, the J call TRBJ1-6, with unresolved D. Material: PBMCs. The CDR3 bases are TGTGCCAGCAGCTTGAGAGGGATCGGCTCACCCCTCCACTTT. Residues: CASSLRGIGSPLHF.